This TCR beta chain was recorded in a study of cytomegalovirus exposure and HLA in healthy donors. Both 60 Vbeta primers and 13 Jbeta primers went into the PCR. Clones were read by immunoSEQ multiplex PCR, and TCRdb kept only the in-frame ones, dropping some. The sample gives about 160,000 clones, about 84% of which show up once; 1.3% is in the top ten. Deletions cut 1 base from V and 6 bases from J, with 9 bases between. Germline CDR1 is GTSNPN and CDR2 is SVGIG (reference sequence). The CDR3 contains 12 residues. The TCR comes from a man aged 45-65 years in good health and CMV-seropositive. The gene calls are TRBV30 and TRBJ1-2, with D possibly TRBD1 on 5 matching bases. The specimen sequenced was PBMCs. CDR3 coding DNA: TGTGCCTGGAGTGCAGGGTTCCATGGCTACACCTTC. It yields the protein CAWSAGFHGYTF.